The rows below give T cell receptor beta chains drawn from one sample of a study of human T cells and chemical hapten exposure. TCRdb analysed the reads with MiXCR anew, one entry per CDR3 protein. The sample includes 120,000 or so distinct CDR3 sequences, roughly 8.5% of them seen just once. Input material: whole blood. Receptor source: a human donor in good health. Some clones in this sample may be carry-over from other donors' samples. The CDR3 runs from the conserved cysteine through the conserved F or W. D genes are given only for firm matches. The listing skips clone size in some rows; elsewhere it reads once, few, many or a size class.

>TRBV4-3|few|NA|TRBJ2-7
TGCGCCAGCAGCCAAGACAGGGCTAGCTCCTACGAGCAGTACTTC
CASSQDRASSYEQYF
>TRBV6-2/TRBV6-3|few|NA|TRBJ1-1
TGTGCCAGCTTCGCCCATAGGGACACTGAAGCTTTCTTT
CASFAHRDTEAFF
>TRBV25-1|many|TRBD1|TRBJ1-4
TGTGCCAGCAGTGAAGCCGGGACAGCAGGTGAAAAACTGTTTTTT
CASSEAGTAGEKLFF
>TRBV7-9|few|TRBD1|TRBJ2-3
TGTGCCAGCAGCTTTCCTGCAGGGGGCGCAGATACGCAGTATTTT
CASSFPAGGADTQYF
>TRBV7-2|many|NA|TRBJ1-1
TGTGCCAGCAGCTTAGCGCTGAGGGGTGAAGCTTTCTTT
CASSLALRGEAFF
>TRBV29-1|NA|NA|TRBJ2-2
TGCAGCGTCGAATACACAGTGAACACCGGGGAGCTGTTTTTT
CSVEYTVNTGELFF
>TRBV29-1|few|TRBD1|TRBJ2-7
TGCAGCGTCGAAATTGGACAGGGAGGTGGCGAGCAGTACTTC
CSVEIGQGGGEQYF
>TRBV7-9|NA|NA|TRBJ2-5
TGTGCCAGCAGCTTACTTCGCGGGACCGGAGAGACCCAGTACTTC
CASSLLRGTGETQYF
>TRBV2|few|NA|TRBJ1-4
TGTGCCAGCAGAGGAGGGAGGGCTGAAAAACTGTTTTTT
CASRGGRAEKLFF
>TRBV9|NA|NA|TRBJ2-5
TGTGCCAGCAGCGGGGGCCACGGGGAGACCCAGTACTTC
CASSGGHGETQYF
>TRBV20-1|NA|NA|TRBJ2-2
TGCAGTGCTAGAGATCCAACAACCGGGGAGCTGTTTTTT
CSARDPTTGELFF
>TRBV6-2/TRBV6-3|few|TRBD1|TRBJ1-6
TGTGCCAGCAGACCGGGACAGGGAGGTTCACCCCTCCACTTT
CASRPGQGGSPLHF
>TRBV9|few|NA|TRBJ2-5
TGTGCCAGCAGCGTAGGACATCGAGGGGGCCAAGAGACCCAGTACTTC
CASSVGHRGGQETQYF
>TRBV12-3/TRBV12-4|NA|TRBD1|TRBJ2-7
TGTGCCAGCAGCCGACAGGGAAGCGAGCAGTACTTC
CASSRQGSEQYF
>TRBV6-2/TRBV6-3|many|NA|TRBJ1-2
TGTGCCAGCAGTTTCAGGGAAGGCTACACCTTC
CASSFREGYTF
>TRBV6-1|few|TRBD1|TRBJ2-7
TGTGCCAGCAGTCGACAGGGCACTCCCTCCTACGAGCAGTACTTC
CASSRQGTPSYEQYF
>TRBV10-3|NA|NA|TRBJ2-3
TGTGCCATCAGTGTAGATAGCACAGATACGCAGTATTTT
CAISVDSTDTQYF
>TRBV3-1|few|NA|TRBJ2-6
TGTGCCAGCAGCCAAGGCTCTGGGGCCAACGTCCTGACTTTC
CASSQGSGANVLTF
>TRBV2|many|NA|TRBJ1-1
TGTGCCAGCAGATCATCTGGGACTGCTGAAGCTTTCTTT
CASRSSGTAEAFF
>TRBV27|many|NA|TRBJ2-6
TGTGCCAGCAGTTTAAGTGGGCATGTCCTGACTTTC
CASSLSGHVLTF
>TRBV12-3/TRBV12-4|NA|NA|TRBJ2-2
TGTGCCACCTCATCTCCGGGTTCGGCCGGGGAGCTGTTTTTT
CATSSPGSAGELFF
>TRBV23-1|many|TRBD1|TRBJ2-7
TGCGCCAGCTTCCTTCCTTTGACAGGGACCTACGAGCAGTACTTC
CASFLPLTGTYEQYF
>TRBV5-1|NA|NA|TRBJ2-7
TGCGCCAGCAGCCTACCCGGGCCCCCAGGCTACGAGCAGTACTTC
CASSLPGPPGYEQYF
>TRBV12-5|NA|NA|TRBJ1-3
TGTGCTAGTGGGCCCCAGGCCGCGGACACCATATATTTT
CASGPQAADTIYF
>TRBV2|few|TRBD2|TRBJ2-3
TGTGCCAGCGGGTTTATCCGACTAGCGGGAGGGCCTAGTGGGACCGGAGATACGCAGTATTTT
CASGFIRLAGGPSGTGDTQYF
>TRBV2|NA|NA|TRBJ1-3
TGTGCCAGCAGTGAACGGTTCAGCTCTGGAAACACCATATATTTT
CASSERFSSGNTIYF
>TRBV19|few|NA|TRBJ2-1
TGTGCCAGTACGGGAAGCTCCTACAATGAGCAGTTCTTC
CASTGSSYNEQFF
>TRBV7-2|many|NA|TRBJ1-3
TGTGCCAGCAGCCCCCGAAAGGAGGGGGACACCATATATTTT
CASSPRKEGDTIYF
>TRBV6-5|few|NA|TRBJ2-7
TGTGCCAGCACCAACCTTGGGTCATCCTACGAGCAGTACTTC
CASTNLGSSYEQYF
>TRBV20-1|many|TRBD2|TRBJ2-7
TGCAGTGCTAGAGATATAGCGGGAAGGAGCTCCTACGAGCAGTACTTC
CSARDIAGRSSYEQYF
>TRBV2|NA|TRBD1|TRBJ1-5
TGTGCCAGCACGGGACAGGGTAACAATCAGCCCCAGCATTTT
CASTGQGNNQPQHF
>TRBV6-5|many|TRBD2|TRBJ2-7
TGTGCCAGCAGTTACTCGAGAGCGGGGGGCCTCTACGAGCAGTACTTC
CASSYSRAGGLYEQYF
>TRBV28|few|TRBD1|TRBJ2-1
TGTGCCTGCCATCCGGGACAGGGCTACAATGAGCAGTTCTTC
CACHPGQGYNEQFF
>TRBV29-1|many|NA|TRBJ2-5
TGCAGCAAACAGGACCCGATTCAAGAGACCCAGTACTTC
CSKQDPIQETQYF
>TRBV5-1|few|TRBD1|TRBJ2-5
TGCGCCAGCAGCTTGTTTACAGGGGTAGAGACCCAGTACTTC
CASSLFTGVETQYF
>TRBV20-1|NA|TRBD1|TRBJ1-2
TGCAGTGCTATGACAGGGGAATATGGCTACACCTTC
CSAMTGEYGYTF
>TRBV15|few|NA|TRBJ1-1
TGTGCCACCAGCAACACAGAGACTGAAGCTTTCTTT
CATSNTETEAFF
>TRBV29-1|many|NA|TRBJ2-1
TGCAGCGTTGAAGTCTCGTGGAGCTCCTACAATGAGCAGTTCTTC
CSVEVSWSSYNEQFF
>TRBV18|few|NA|TRBJ2-2
TGTGCCAGCTCACCCGCTGAGAACACCGGGGAGCTGTTTTTT
CASSPAENTGELFF
>TRBV6-2/TRBV6-3|NA|TRBD1|TRBJ1-2
TGTGCCAGCAGTTACCCAGGGACAGGGTACTATGGCTACACCTTC
CASSYPGTGYYGYTF
>TRBV27|few|TRBD1|TRBJ1-2
TGTGCCAGCAGTGCTGGACAGGGCGGCTATGGCTACACCTTC
CASSAGQGGYGYTF
>TRBV27|NA|NA|TRBJ2-5
TGTGCCAGCAGTTTTGCTACTCCCCGGCCGGAGACCCAGTACTTC
CASSFATPRPETQYF
>TRBV27|few|TRBD2|TRBJ2-3
TGTGCCAGCAGTTTACAACTAGCGGGAGGAAGGTCAGATACGCAGTATTTT
CASSLQLAGGRSDTQYF